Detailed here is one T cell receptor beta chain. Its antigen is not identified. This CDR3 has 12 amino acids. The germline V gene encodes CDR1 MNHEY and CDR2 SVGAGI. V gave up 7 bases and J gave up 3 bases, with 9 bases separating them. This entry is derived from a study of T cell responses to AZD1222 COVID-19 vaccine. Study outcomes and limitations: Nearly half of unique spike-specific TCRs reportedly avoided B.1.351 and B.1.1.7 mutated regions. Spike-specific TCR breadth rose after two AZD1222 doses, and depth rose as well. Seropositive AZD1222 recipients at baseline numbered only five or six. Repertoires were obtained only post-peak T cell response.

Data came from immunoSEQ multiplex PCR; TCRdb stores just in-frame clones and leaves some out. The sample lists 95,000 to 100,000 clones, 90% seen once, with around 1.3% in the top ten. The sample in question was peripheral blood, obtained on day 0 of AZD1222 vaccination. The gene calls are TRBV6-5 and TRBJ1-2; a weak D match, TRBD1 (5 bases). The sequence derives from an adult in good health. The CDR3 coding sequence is TGTGCCAGCACCGACAGATACTATGGCTACACCTTC. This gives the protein CASTDRYYGYTF.